Described below is a single TCR beta chain sequence and its context. Its antigen remains unidentified. 60 Vbeta and 13 Jbeta primers were used in PCR. Clones were sequenced by immunoSEQ multiplex PCR, and TCRdb holds only the in-frame ones, with some missing. The data show under 170,000 clones, approximately 85% seen once. The sample originates from a study of cytomegalovirus exposure and HLA in healthy donors. On the study more broadly: There were approximately 85 million unique TCRs (from HLA-typed donors) in an early data release.

The germline V gene has CDR1 LNHDA and CDR2 SQIVND (reference sequence). V shed 4 bases and J 5 bases; nucleotides not matched to a gene: 4. This CDR3 has 15 residues. Study-wide results and caveats: In a later analysis, HLA-associated beta chains showed higher expansion and lower generation probabilities than comparable chains. Later analysis suggested most CMV-associated TCR beta chains were HLA-restricted.

The chain couples TRBV19 to TRBJ2-2; 10 bases match TRBD1. The sample taken for sequencing was PBMCs. This TCR was recovered from a man aged 50-59 years in good health and CMV-seropositive. The CDR3 DNA follows: TGTGCCAGTAGTAAGACAGGGGGCGTGACCGGGGAGCTGTTTTTT. It yields the protein CASSKTGGVTGELFF.